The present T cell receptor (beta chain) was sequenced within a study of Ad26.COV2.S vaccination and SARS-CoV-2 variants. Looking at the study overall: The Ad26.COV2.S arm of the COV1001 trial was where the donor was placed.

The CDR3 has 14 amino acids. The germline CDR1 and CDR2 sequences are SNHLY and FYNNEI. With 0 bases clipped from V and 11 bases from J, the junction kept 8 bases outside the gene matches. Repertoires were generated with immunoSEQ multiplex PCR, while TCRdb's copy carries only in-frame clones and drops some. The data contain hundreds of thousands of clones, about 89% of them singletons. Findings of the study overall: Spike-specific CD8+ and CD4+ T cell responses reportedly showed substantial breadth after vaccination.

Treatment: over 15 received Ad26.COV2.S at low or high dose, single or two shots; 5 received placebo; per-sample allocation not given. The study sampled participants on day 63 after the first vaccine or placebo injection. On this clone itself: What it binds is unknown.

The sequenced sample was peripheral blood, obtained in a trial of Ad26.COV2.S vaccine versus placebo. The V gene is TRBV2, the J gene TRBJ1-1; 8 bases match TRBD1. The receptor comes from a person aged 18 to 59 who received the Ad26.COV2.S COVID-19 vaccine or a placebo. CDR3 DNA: TGTGCCAGCAGTGAAGCGCTTCAGGGGGCGGGTGCTTTCTTT. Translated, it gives CASSEALQGAGAFF.